A single sample is the source of the 30 T cell receptor beta chains below, sequenced in a study of blood T cells in healthy people across ages. Through a sample-barcoded 5' primer and a J-beta primer mix, a second PCR was run for roughly 7 to 11 cycles. MiXCR, applied by TCRdb to the 5' RACE reads, yields one record per CDR3 protein. Of roughly 800,000 distinct CDR3 sequences listed, about three fifths were seen once; the top ten hold approximately 20%. The sample comprised blood. These TCRs come from a man younger than 40 in good health.

In this sample, this clonotype turned up once. This chain uses TRBV2 with TRBJ2-5, with 13 positions matching TRBD2. The last part of the DNA fits TRBJ2-7 better; the J call may be wrong. Per germline, CDR1 SNHLY and CDR2 FYNNEI. CDR3 size: 15 residues. The CDR3 DNA reads TGTGCCAGCAGGCGAACTAGCGGGGGGGTCCACGAGCAGTACTTC. Protein product: CASRRTSGGVHEQYF.

A few counts support this clonotype. This chain joins TRBV4-3 and TRBJ2-4; a possible D gene is TRBD1 (6 bases). The CDR3 is made up of 15 amino acids. Germline CDR1 is LGHNA and CDR2 is YSLEER. V lost 1 base to trimming and J lost 6 bases, with 13 bases between them. DNA of the CDR3: TGCGCCAGCAGCCAAGTAATGGGGGCCCTAAACATTCAGTACTTC. This sequence encodes CASSQVMGALNIQYF.

This clonotype was observed a few times. The chain employs TRBV7-6 and TRBJ1-2; D possibly corresponds to TRBD1 (6 bases). This CDR3 has 12 amino acids. Deletions cut 6 bases from V and 11 bases from J, with 16 bases between. CDR1 and CDR2 (germline): SGHVS, FNYEAQ. The CDR3 spells CASSDHTGRYTF. The CDR3, as DNA: TGTGCCAGCAGTGATCATACAGGGAGGTACACCTTC.

This clonotype has only one observation. A junction end diverges from the germline sequence, so it may reflect a read error. The chain has TRBV20-1 and TRBJ1-6, with a possible D match to TRBD1 (5 bases). Germline V gene sequence: CDR1 DFQATT, CDR2 SNEGSKA (reference sequence). CDR3 length equals 13 residues. CDR3 sequence (DNA): TGCGGTGCTACCGGGACTGAATTTTCACCCCTCCACTTT. This translates into CGATGTEFSPLHF.

The gene calls are TRBV7-6 and TRBJ2-4; TRBD2 matches at 9 bases. The DNA end favors TRBJ2-7, so the J call may be wrong. From germline, CDR1 is SGHVS and CDR2 FNYEAQ. This CDR3 has 15 amino acids. DNA of the CDR3: TGTGCCAGCAGCCGACTAGCGGAGGGACCCTACGAGCAGTACTTC. Translating gives CASSRLAEGPYEQYF.

The chain employs TRBV12-3 or TRBV12-4 and TRBJ1-2; the match to TRBD1 covers 7 bases. This CDR3 contains 14 residues. The ends lost 2 bases at V and 8 bases at J; junction bases unmatched: 8. DNA for the CDR3: TGTGCCAGCAGTTTAAGGGGACAGTCAGACGGCTACACCTTC. This translates into CASSLRGQSDGYTF.

This chain joins TRBV11-3 and TRBJ2-2; TRBD1 might be the D (5 bases). Trimming shortened V by 1 base and J by 7 bases, and 13 bases separated the two germline ends. This CDR3 region has 15 residues. Germline lookup yields CDR1 SGHNT and CDR2 YENEEA. The DNA for the CDR3 is TGTGCCAGCAGCTTAGGGGGCGTCAGCATCGGGGAGCTGTTTTTT. It encodes CASSLGGVSIGELFF.

The genes are TRBV7-9 and TRBJ2-5; a weak D match, TRBD2 (5 bases). The V gene lost 1 base and the J gene lost 5 bases, with 14 bases spanning the gap. Germline assignment: CDR1 SEHNR and CDR2 FQNEAQ (reference sequence). This CDR3 spans 15 amino acids. The CDR3, as DNA: TGTGCCAGCAGCTTAGGATATTCGGGGATCGAGACCCAGTACTTC. This translates into CASSLGYSGIETQYF.

The V and J genes are TRBV27 and TRBJ1-6; 7 bases are a match to TRBD1. V lost 6 bases and J lost 8; bases outside the gene matches: 4. The length of the CDR3 is 13 residues. Germline CDR1 and CDR2: MNHEY and SMNVEV (reference sequence). CDR3 DNA: TGTGCCAGCAGCCTCACAGGGGATTCACCCCTCCACTTT. Encoded protein: CASSLTGDSPLHF.

The rearrangement joins TRBV2 to TRBJ1-2; 7 bases fit TRBD1. The germline V gene encodes CDR1 SNHLY and CDR2 FYNNEI. The CDR3 has 15 amino acids. V was pared by 4 bases and J by 8 bases, with 13 bases of the junction left unmatched. The CDR3 DNA reads as TGTGCCAGCAGTGGCCTACAGGGGACCTATGGAGGCTACACCTTC. Translated, it gives CASSGLQGTYGGYTF.

This clonotype was seen more than once but under ten times. The V call is TRBV4-2, the J call TRBJ2-7; 7 bases match TRBD1. CDR3 length: 14 amino acids. The junction had 10 bases not matched to a gene; V was cut back by 4 bases and J by 7 bases. CDR1 and CDR2 (germline): LGHNA, YNFKEQ. As DNA, the CDR3 is TGTGCCAGCAGCCCGGGGACAGATTGGGAAGAGCAGTACTTC. It codes for CASSPGTDWEEQYF.

V is TRBV7-2 and J is TRBJ1-2, with D tentatively TRBD1 (6 bases). The CDR3 is 13 residues long. Trimming removed 4 bases from V and 6 bases from J, with 12 bases in between. CDR1 and CDR2 (germline): SGHTA, FQGNSA. The CDR3 DNA is TGTGCCAGCAGCTCCAGGGGAACTAATGGCTACACCTTC. It encodes CASSSRGTNGYTF.

V and J are TRBV3-1 and TRBJ2-3; D gene ambiguous. CDR3 length equals 16 residues. V lost 1 base to trimming and J lost 5 bases, with 16 bases between them. CDR1 and CDR2 from the germline V gene are LGHDT and YNNKEL (reference sequence). CDR3 amino acids: CASSQVFRGVLDTQYF. CDR3 DNA: TGTGCCAGCAGCCAAGTATTCCGAGGCGTTCTAGATACGCAGTATTTT.

This clonotype was detected once. The chain combines TRBV28 with TRBJ1-2; no clear D gene. This CDR3 comprises 14 residues. Germline assignment: CDR1 MDHEN and CDR2 SYDVKM. Trimming removed 1 base at V and 4 bases at J, with 10 bases between. This CDR3 is CASSLSVTGYGYTF. CDR3 DNA: TGTGCCAGCAGTTTATCGGTGACCGGCTATGGCTACACCTTC.

The genes are TRBV29-1 and TRBJ2-7, with TRBD1 identical over 10 bases. The V segment lost 7 bases and the J segment 2 bases; nucleotides outside the gene matches: 11. The CDR3 totals 15 residues. The germline CDR1 and CDR2 sequences are SQVTM and ANQGSEA. CDR3 sequence: CSALLPGQGTYEQYF. The CDR3 coding sequence is TGCAGCGCCTTACTCCCGGGACAGGGGACCTACGAGCAGTACTTC.

This clonotype turned up a few times. The gene calls are TRBV7-9 and TRBJ1-1, with D perhaps matching TRBD1 (6 bases). Germline CDR1 and CDR2: SEHNR and FQNEAQ (reference sequence). The CDR3 is made up of 14 amino acids. V lost 5 bases, J lost 5 bases, and 15 bases lay in between. CDR3 DNA: TGTGCCAGCAGCCCCGGCACAGGGAGGACTGAAGCTTTCTTT. Protein: CASSPGTGRTEAFF.

The J gene is TRBJ1-5, the V gene TRBV20-1, with 8 positions matching TRBD1. Germline values: CDR1 DFQATT, CDR2 SNEGSKA (reference sequence). V lost 6 bases, J lost 6 bases, and 13 bases stayed unmatched. There are 15 residues in the CDR3. The CDR3 nucleotides are TGCAGTGCCCTACAGGGGGGAGTGGTGTCTCAGCCCCAGCATTTT. As protein: CSALQGGVVSQPQHF.

V and J are TRBV20-1 and TRBJ2-3; 8 bases map to TRBD1. There are 15 residues in the CDR3. Germline CDR1 DFQATT, CDR2 SNEGSKA (reference sequence). Unmatched junction bases numbered 12, after V lost 5 bases and J lost 5 bases. Written as DNA, the CDR3 is TGCAGTGCTGGGGTGTCAGGGGGCTTTGTAGATACGCAGTATTTT. Amino acid sequence: CSAGVSGGFVDTQYF.

Only a few counts were recorded for this clonotype. CDR3 DNA sequence: TGTGCCAGCAGCTTACGCCTAGCGGGAGGAGGGGAGACCCAGTACTTC. Translation gives CASSLRLAGGGETQYF. V is TRBV7-2 and J is TRBJ2-5, with 11 bases identical to TRBD2. The germline V gene encodes CDR1 SGHTA and CDR2 FQGNSA. V lost 2 bases, J lost 5 bases, and 7 bases stayed unmatched. CDR3 length: 16 residues. Full variable domain (rest looked up from reference TRBV7-2 and TRBJ2-5): GAGVSQSPSNKVTEKGKDVELRCDPISGHTALYWYRQSLGQGLEFLIYFQGNSAPDKSGLPSDRFSAERTGGSVSTLTIQRTQQEDSAVYLCASSLRLAGGGETQYFGPGTRLLVL.

Of note for this clonotype: An end of the junction does not agree with germline; a read error may underlie this. For the CDR3, the DNA is TGCAGCGTTCAAGATACGCAGTATTTT. It translates to CSVQDTQYF. The V gene is TRBV29-1, the J gene TRBJ2-3; no definite D call. This CDR3 spans 9 amino acids. CDR1 and CDR2 (germline): SQVTM, ANQGSEA.

The chain joins TRBV7-6 to TRBJ2-3; 9 bases map to TRBD2. The CDR3 contains 15 residues. The J segment lost 3 bases and the V segment lost 5 bases, leaving 6 bases of the junction unmatched. Germline V gene lookup returns CDR1 SGHVS and CDR2 FNYEAQ. The CDR3 sequence: CASSLSTSGTDTQYF. The CDR3 DNA reads as TGTGCCAGCAGCCTAAGTACTAGCGGGACAGATACGCAGTATTTT.

Concerning this clonotype itself: Relative to the germline gene, one junction end is altered; a read error may explain this. This chain joins TRBV29-1 and TRBJ2-6; possible D gene TRBD1, 5 bases. The CDR3 runs to 14 residues. Germline V gene sequence: CDR1 SQVTM, CDR2 ANQGSEA. The CDR3 loop is CSVASGAGANFLTF. In nucleotides, the CDR3 is TGCAGCGTTGCATCTGGAGCTGGGGCCAACTTCCTGACTTTC.

This clonotype has just one count. This chain links TRBV25-1 with TRBJ2-1; D is undetermined. The CDR3 has 12 residues. Germline V CDR1 and CDR2: MGHDK, SYGVNS. Trimming took off 3 bases at V and 8 bases at J, with 8 bases between the two ends. In DNA form, the CDR3 reads TGTGCCAGCAGTGATGACCGAGATGAGCAGTTCTTC. It codes for CASSDDRDEQFF. The whole variable domain, remainder taken from reference TRBV25-1 and TRBJ2-1, is EADIYQTPRYLVIGTGKKITLECSQTMGHDKMYWYQQDPGMELHLIHYSYGVNSTEKGDLSSESTVSRIRTEHFPLTLESARPSHTSQYLCASSDDRDEQFFGPGTRLTVL.

The chain couples TRBV2 to TRBJ1-2, with D perhaps TRBD1 (5 bases). Germline V gene sequence: CDR1 SNHLY, CDR2 FYNNEI. This CDR3 has 15 amino acids. V lost 4 bases to trimming and J lost 4 bases, with 16 bases between them. The CDR3 sequence: CASSGGAAGIYGYTF. DNA for the CDR3: TGTGCCAGCAGTGGCGGTGCAGCAGGGATCTATGGCTACACCTTC.

The chain recombines TRBV7-2 with TRBJ2-2, with 11 bases aligning to TRBD1. This CDR3 contains 16 residues. Germline CDR1 is SGHTA and CDR2 is FQGNSA. With V trimmed by 4 bases and J by 7 bases, 8 bases remained unmatched. CDR3 nucleotide sequence: TGTGCCAGCAGCTCAAGGACAGGGGGCGCGTACGGGGAGCTGTTTTTT. It specifies CASSSRTGGAYGELFF. Complete variable domain (other parts from reference TRBV7-2 and TRBJ2-2): GAGVSQSPSNKVTEKGKDVELRCDPISGHTALYWYRQSLGQGLEFLIYFQGNSAPDKSGLPSDRFSAERTGGSVSTLTIQRTQQEDSAVYLCASSSRTGGAYGELFFGEGSRLTVL.

The chain carries TRBV6-1 and TRBJ1-5; no clear D. Between the trimmed V and J ends, which lost 6 bases and 2 bases, there was a span of 11 bases. The CDR3 has 14 residues. Germline V gene lookup returns CDR1 MNHNS and CDR2 SASEGT. CDR3 protein: CASRGPLGNQPQHF. The CDR3 DNA is TGTGCCAGCAGGGGTCCCTTGGGCAATCAGCCCCAGCATTTT.

This clonotype was picked up a small number of times. The chain is built from TRBV20-1 and TRBJ2-4; 8 bases agree with TRBD1. In germline, CDR1 is DFQATT, CDR2 SNEGSKA (reference sequence). This CDR3 has 15 residues. Losses at the gene ends were 6 bases for V and 0 bases for J; bases not matched to a gene: 7. The CDR3 DNA is TGCAGTGCACCCAGACAGGGGCCAGCCAAAAACATTCAGTACTTC. Translation: CSAPRQGPAKNIQYF.

The chain is built from TRBV3-1 and TRBJ2-1; 12 bases are shared with TRBD2. This CDR3 has 15 residues. V gave up 4 bases and J gave up 5 bases; unmatched junction bases: 3. Germline lookup yields CDR1 LGHDT and CDR2 YNNKEL (reference sequence). The CDR3 DNA reads as TGTGCCAGCAGCCCCCTAGCGGGAGGGGACAATGAGCAGTTCTTC. Translated: CASSPLAGGDNEQFF.

CDR3 sequence reads: CAWSVGQAYEQYF. DNA for the CDR3: TGTGCCTGGAGTGTAGGACAGGCCTACGAGCAGTACTTC. V and J are TRBV30 and TRBJ2-7; 7 bases map to TRBD1. There are 13 residues in the CDR3. The V gene's germline CDR1 is GTSNPN and CDR2 SVGIG (reference sequence). V shed 0 bases, J shed 2 bases, and the junction held 1 base outside the gene matches. The variable domain in full, with the rest retrieved from reference TRBV30 and TRBJ2-7, is SQTIHQWPATLVQPVGSPLSLECTVEGTSNPNLYWYRQAAGRGLQLLFYSVGIGQISSEVPQNLSASRPQDRQFILSSKKLLLSDSGFYLCAWSVGQAYEQYFGPGTRLTVT.

This chain links TRBV6-6 with TRBJ2-1; D tentatively reads TRBD1 or TRBD2 (5 bases each). V gave up 6 bases and J gave up 6 bases, with 18 bases separating them. Germline V gene data show CDR1 as MNHNY and CDR2 as SVGAGI (reference sequence). The CDR3 consists of 15 residues. The CDR3 spells CASRPRDRPTNEQFF. The CDR3 bases are TGTGCCAGCAGACCCCGGGACCGACCTACCAATGAGCAGTTCTTC.